Listed here is a single T cell receptor (beta chain). Germline loops: CDR1 MNHEY, CDR2 SMNVEV (reference sequence). V shed 8 bases and J shed 0 bases, with 13 bases lying between them. The CDR3 consists of 14 residues. TCRdb's copy holds only in-frame clones and misses some; the assay was immunoSEQ multiplex PCR. The table has about 410,000 clones, less than 95% seen once; the top ten hold about 0.6%. The sample is drawn from a study of blood T cell repertoires in COVID-19. This study enrolled people aged about 18 to 90 from approximately 24 US geographic areas. The sample taken for sequencing was PBMCs or T cells enriched from blood (not recorded which). This receptor was taken from a man younger than 35 who had recovered from COVID-19. The chain has TRBV27 and TRBJ1-1; D uncertain. The CDR3 region has the DNA TGTGCCAGCCGCCGTATGCGGGTGAACACTGAAGCTTTCTTT. This sequence encodes CASRRMRVNTEAFF.